The T cell receptor beta chain described here comes from a study of human T cells and chemical hapten exposure listed by TCRdb under 2021. With regard to the full study: For sensitization, 2% DPC in acetone was applied to a 2 cm by 2 cm area of upper inner arm skin. Most of the patients in the cohort were female, and the cohort covered alopecia areata with under or over 50% scalp involvement, alopecia totalis and alopecia universalis. Blood for TCR sequencing was provided by twenty-nine alopecia patients at one to four time points (pre-sensitization, 2, 6 and 24 weeks). Peripheral blood TCR repertoire changes were tracked in vivo in alopecia patients during primary and secondary sensitization to the hapten diphenylcyclopropenone (DPC). Blood was sampled from patients pre-sensitization (week 0) and at 2, 6 and about 24 weeks after DPC sensitization. Patch testing on the upper back used Finn chambers containing 0.01% DPC, with scoring done after 6 days according to International Contact Dermatitis Research Group standards. Patients additionally received weekly therapeutic DPC doses to the scalp throughout the roughly 24-week study period. Libraries were combined into a pool for sequencing, and differences in TCR yield between samples came mainly from small differences in library volumes within the pool. Results the study describes overall, beyond this receptor: After repeated subsampling, the strength of the expansion versus patch-test correlation and the threshold at which it became significant changed. No change with DPC sensitization was found in the number of TCRs above 1 in 1000 frequency, and no evidence of global repertoire structure alterations was found. Significantly more large CDR3 similarity clusters were formed by expanded TCRs than by pre-sensitization or healthy control sets, consistent with antigen-driven responses. All patients had alopecia, a presumed autoimmune disease, so their immune response might differ from that of healthy individuals. Patch test score was positively correlated with the number of PT1 expanded TCRs, with significance at thresholds 8, 16 and 32 but not at 4.

Library preparation employed RACE. The run used a NextSeq 500. Library preparation attached unique molecular identifiers to individual cDNA molecules for quantitative, reproducible TCR counting. Each blood RNA sample was used to sequence both TCR alpha and TCR beta chains. In the original analysis: The median number of TCRs per sample was over 95,000, ranging from 23,224 to 690,600. V, J and CDR3 annotation of the TCR reads was performed with the Decombinator software suite. For the PS versus PT1 abundance plots, all samples were subsampled to the same number of TCRs (28,000). TCRs were defined as expanded if absent before sensitization and observed at least eight times at the 2-week time point. The public reads were reanalyzed by TCRdb: fastp trimming at Q25, MiXCR alignment, in-frame beta chains only. Identical CDR3 protein sequences are pooled into one entry, listed with their most common genes and DNA. The V and J calls were not made by the authors but by TCRdb's processing. Counted in this sample were some 70,000 distinct CDR3 sequences; around a third of them appeared once. The ten largest clonotypes hold roughly 9.8% of the sample.

Taken with the paper, the label for time point translates to: patch test 1, 2 weeks after DPC sensitization. The treatment or condition label of this sample denotes: therapeutic diphenylcyclopropenone sensitization with weekly scalp DPC. At each patch-test visit, blood was drawn before the patch test was applied. Patients were eligible if aged 18 to 70, diagnosed with alopecia and judged suitable for DPC therapy, and pregnant patients were excluded. Unfractionated whole blood was collected in Tempus Blood RNA tubes, and total RNA was extracted from that blood. For this clonotype: It lacks a known antigen. No per-base quality is available; no much larger clone lies one base away.

The germline V gene yields SGHDN for CDR1 and FVKESK for CDR2. Including cysteine and phenylalanine, the CDR3 has 16 amino acids. Left in the record is the CDR3 DNA by itself, 48 bases read in frame from the first base. The junction shows trimming of 3 bases on V and 3 bases on J, plus 15 bases between the germline ends. The chain uses TRBV14 and TRBJ2-1; a tentative D match to TRBD2 spans 6 bases. The clonotype comes from a man aged 35-49 years with alopecia areata. Some clones in this sample may be carry-over from other donors' samples. The sample consisted of whole blood, taken in connection with sensitization to the hapten diphenylcyclopropenone (DPC). CDR3 region: CASSQASGPLYNEQFF. The nucleotides read TGTGCCAGCAGCCAGGCAAGCGGGCCACTCTACAATGAGCAGTTCTTC. The full variable domain, completed from the reference TRBV14 and TRBJ2-1 proteins outside the CDR3, reads EAGVTQFPSHSVIEKGQTVTLRCDPISGHDNLYWYRRVMGKEIKFLLHFVKESKQDESGMPNNRFLAERTGGTYSTLKVQPAELEDSGVYFCASSQASGPLYNEQFFGPGTRLTVL.